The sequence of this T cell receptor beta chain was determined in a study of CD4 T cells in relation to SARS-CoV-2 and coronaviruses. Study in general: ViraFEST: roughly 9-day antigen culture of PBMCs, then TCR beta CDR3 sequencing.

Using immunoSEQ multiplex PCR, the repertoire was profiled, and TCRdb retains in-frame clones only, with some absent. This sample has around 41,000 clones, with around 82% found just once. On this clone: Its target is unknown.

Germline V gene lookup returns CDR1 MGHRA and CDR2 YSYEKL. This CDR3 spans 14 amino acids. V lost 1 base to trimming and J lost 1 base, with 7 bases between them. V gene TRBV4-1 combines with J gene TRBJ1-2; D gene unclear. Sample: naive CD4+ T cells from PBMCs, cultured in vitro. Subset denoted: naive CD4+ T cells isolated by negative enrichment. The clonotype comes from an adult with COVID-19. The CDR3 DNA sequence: TGCGCCAGCAGCCAAGTCCCCGTTAACTATGGCTACACCTTC. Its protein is CASSQVPVNYGYTF.